Below are 15 T cell receptor beta chains sequenced from a single sample in a study of long-term antiretroviral therapy in people with HIV. Investigators performed immunoSEQ version v3.0 at survey level. Profiled with immunoSEQ multiplex PCR; TCRdb holds only in-frame clones, not every one. The sample contains 20,000 to 25,000 clones, 86% of which appear only once. This sample comprised unsorted PBMCs, obtained 1.3 years after starting antiretroviral therapy. These receptors came from a man between 60 and 70 years old with HIV.

This clone was observed once. V and J are TRBV27 and TRBJ2-7, with 8 nucleotides matching TRBD1. The CDR3 spans 18 residues. J was trimmed by 4 bases and V by 2 bases; bases with no gene match: 16. CDR1 is MNHEY, CDR2 SMNVEV, per germline (reference sequence). This chain's CDR3 is CASSLEGIGRGRIYEQYF. CDR3 sequence (DNA): TGTGCCAGCAGTTTAGAGGGAATAGGCAGGGGGCGCATATACGAGCAGTACTTC.

The rearrangement links TRBV5-1 to TRBJ1-1, with D uncertain. V was pared by 1 base and J by 0 bases, with 7 bases between. The CDR3 is 14 residues long. Germline V lookup: CDR1 SGHRS, CDR2 YFSETQ. The CDR3 spells CASSLLQVNTEAFF. The DNA for the CDR3 is TGCGCCAGCAGCTTGTTGCAGGTGAACACTGAAGCTTTCTTT.

V usage is TRBV30 and J usage is TRBJ2-3; D unclear. CDR3 length: 11 amino acids. V was cut by 0 bases and J by 7 bases, with 5 bases left in between. Germline V gene sequence: CDR1 GTSNPN, CDR2 SVGIG (reference sequence). The CDR3 region is CAWSVAYTQYF. The CDR3 DNA reads TGTGCCTGGAGTGTAGCTTATACGCAGTATTTT.

This clone has a single count. The chain links TRBV6-1 to TRBJ1-5; D is perhaps TRBD1 (6 bases). Trimming removed 7 bases from V and 8 bases from J, with 15 bases in between. Germline CDR1 is MNHNS and CDR2 is SASEGT. CDR3 length: 13 residues. This CDR3 is CASKEGPGEPQHF. CDR3 coding DNA: TGTGCCAGCAAGGAGGGCCCAGGGGAGCCCCAGCATTTT.

The chain links TRBV30 to TRBJ2-3, with D possibly TRBD2 on 6 matching bases. Germline V gives CDR1 GTSNPN, CDR2 SVGIG (reference sequence). The CDR3 is 15 residues long. V dropped 2 bases and J dropped 1 base, with 13 bases sitting between them. The CDR3 bases are TGTGCCTGGAGTCCCGGACGCGGGGGCACAGATACGCAGTATTTT. Protein sequence: CAWSPGRGGTDTQYF.

The rearrangement links TRBV30 to TRBJ2-3; D is possibly TRBD2 (5 bases). V was clipped by 0 bases and J by 4 bases, with 11 bases between them. The CDR3 runs to 14 residues. Germline CDR1 is GTSNPN and CDR2 is SVGIG (reference sequence). This CDR3 reads CAWSVLLGADTQYF. CDR3 bases: TGTGCCTGGAGTGTATTACTAGGAGCAGATACGCAGTATTTT.

The chain combines TRBV4-2 with TRBJ2-1, with D perhaps matching TRBD1 or TRBD2 (5 bases each). The germline CDR1 and CDR2 sequences are LGHNA and YNFKEQ. This CDR3 contains 15 residues. Trimming left V 4 bases short and J 7 bases short, with 17 bases between. The CDR3 sequence: CASSPSLRDGNEQFF. The CDR3 DNA follows: TGTGCCAGCAGCCCATCTCTGAGGGACGGTAATGAGCAGTTCTTC.

The chain recombines TRBV9 with TRBJ1-3; D possibly corresponds to TRBD1 (6 bases). V was pared by 2 bases and J by 1 base, with 10 bases between. CDR1 is SGDLS, CDR2 YYNGEE, per germline. The CDR3 length is 15 residues. CDR3 in DNA: TGTGCCAGCAGCGTTGGGGGCGCTTCTGGAAACACCATATATTTT. Translation: CASSVGGASGNTIYF.

V is TRBV27 and J is TRBJ2-1, with TRBD1 matching over 8 bases. The CDR3 consists of 14 residues. The ends lost 2 bases at V and 6 bases at J; junction bases unmatched: 3. CDR1 is MNHEY and CDR2 is SMNVEV in the germline V gene (reference sequence). The CDR3 nucleotides read TGTGCCAGCAGTTTAACCGGGACAGGCAATGAGCAGTTCTTC. As protein: CASSLTGTGNEQFF.

The rearrangement uses TRBV2 and TRBJ1-4, with no clear D. Germline V gene sequence: CDR1 SNHLY, CDR2 FYNNEI. Trimming stripped 3 bases from V and 4 bases from J, with 18 bases between. CDR3 length equals 17 residues. In DNA, the CDR3 is TGTGCCAGCAGTGAGGCCCGGGCCTCGGGATATAATGAAAAACTGTTTTTT. This translates into CASSEARASGYNEKLFF.

The V call is TRBV7-8, the J call TRBJ2-3; TRBD2 matches 10 bases. V dropped 2 bases and J dropped 4; count of bases not matched to a gene: 9. The CDR3 runs 17 residues. Germline assignment: CDR1 SGHVS and CDR2 FQNEAQ. The CDR3 here is CASSLTLAGVYPDTQYF. The DNA for the CDR3 is TGTGCCAGCAGCTTAACGCTAGCGGGAGTTTACCCAGATACGCAGTATTTT.

V is TRBV27 and J is TRBJ2-7; D is perhaps TRBD1 or TRBD2 (5 bases each). This CDR3 has 16 residues. Trimming took off 4 bases at V and 2 bases at J, with 18 bases between the two ends. CDR1 MNHEY and CDR2 SMNVEV come from the germline V gene (reference sequence). The chain's CDR3 is CASSSLRGVRPYEQYF. Here the CDR3 DNA reads TGTGCCAGCAGTTCCCTTCGAGGGGTCCGACCCTACGAGCAGTACTTC.

J is TRBJ2-1 and V is TRBV10-3, with D tentatively TRBD1 (6 bases). Per the germline V gene, CDR1 is ENHRY and CDR2 is SYGVKD. This CDR3 comprises 16 residues. Between the trimmed V and J ends, which lost 0 bases and 5 bases, there was a span of 14 bases. The CDR3 region has the DNA TGTGCCATCAGTGAGTCGGGGGCAGGGGACAACAATGAGCAGTTCTTC. Its protein product is CAISESGAGDNNEQFF.

V gene TRBV5-1 combines with J gene TRBJ2-3, with D maybe TRBD2 (6 bases). V lost 5 bases, J lost 5 bases, and 18 bases lay in between. The length of the CDR3 is 15 residues. The V gene's germline CDR1 is SGHRS and CDR2 YFSETQ. The CDR3 here is CASRSGVEGVDTQYF. CDR3 DNA sequence: TGCGCCAGCAGATCGGGGGTCGAAGGCGTAGATACGCAGTATTTT. The variable domain in full, with the rest retrieved from reference TRBV5-1 and TRBJ2-3, is KAGVTQTPRYLIKTRGQQVTLSCSPISGHRSVSWYQQTPGQGLQFLFEYFSETQRNKGNFPGRFSGRQFSNSRSEMNVSTLELGDSALYLCASRSGVEGVDTQYFGPGTRLTVL.

The chain employs TRBV5-1 and TRBJ2-2; no clear D gene. Trimming left V 4 bases short and J 1 base short, with 14 bases between. The length of the CDR3 is 16 residues. Germline lookup yields CDR1 SGHRS and CDR2 YFSETQ. CDR3 loop: CASSQDPLGNTGELFF. CDR3 nucleotides: TGCGCCAGCAGCCAAGACCCTCTAGGGAACACCGGGGAGCTGTTTTTT.